Presented here are 10 T cell receptor beta chains from one specimen sequenced in a study of blood T cells in healthy people across ages. A second PCR of about 6 to 11 cycles used a sample-barcoded 5' primer and a J-beta primer mix. One entry per CDR3 protein, called by TCRdb with MiXCR from the 5' RACE reads. The table shows about 1.1 million distinct CDR3 sequences, with about two fifths occurring only once. The sequencing sample was made of blood. The receptors were gathered from a man between 18 and 29 years old in good health.

The V gene is TRBV20-1, the J gene TRBJ2-1, with D perhaps being TRBD1 or TRBD2 (5 bases each). CDR3 length: 15 amino acids. The germline V gene has CDR1 DFQATT and CDR2 SNEGSKA (reference sequence). V was pared by 6 bases and J by 7 bases, with 22 bases between. CDR3 sequence reads: CSAPSEAGTWNEQFF. CDR3 nucleotide sequence: TGCAGTGCCCCCTCGGAGGCAGGGACCTGGAATGAGCAGTTCTTC.

The chain employs TRBV18 and TRBJ2-2; D uncertain. The CDR3 has 14 amino acids. Trimming left V 5 bases short and J 5 bases short, with 12 bases between. Looked up from germline, CDR1 is KGHSH and CDR2 is LQKENI. CDR3 in amino acids: CASSVNQATGELFF. The CDR3 DNA is TGTGCCAGCTCAGTTAATCAGGCGACCGGGGAGCTGTTTTTT.

This clonotype was detected a few times. The chain is built from TRBV12-3 or TRBV12-4 and TRBJ1-1; D is unclear. The length of the CDR3 is 13 residues. Between the trimmed V and J ends, which lost 6 bases and 4 bases, there was a span of 12 bases. The CDR3 region is CASSAGILTEAFF. DNA for the CDR3: TGTGCCAGCAGCGCGGGAATCCTCACTGAAGCTTTCTTT.

Only a few counts were recorded for this clonotype. This chain uses TRBV5-1 with TRBJ2-7; possible D gene TRBD1, 5 bases. The CDR3 has 14 amino acids. In germline, CDR1 is SGHRS, CDR2 YFSETQ. Trimming left V 6 bases short and J 1 base short, with 14 bases between. DNA of the CDR3: TGCGCCAGCACCACAGGAACAGAATCCTACGAGCAGTACTTC. Translating it yields CASTTGTESYEQYF.

The chain combines TRBV4-3 with TRBJ1-1, with D unresolved. Germline V lookup: CDR1 LGHNA, CDR2 YSLEER. V was clipped by 7 bases and J by 5 bases, with 8 bases between them. The CDR3 sequence is 11 residues long. The CDR3 sequence: CASKGRTEAFF. CDR3 nucleotides: TGCGCCAGCAAAGGACGAACTGAAGCTTTCTTT.

This chain joins TRBV7-3 and TRBJ2-2; D is unresolved. This CDR3 region has 14 residues. Germline CDR1 and CDR2: SGHTA and FQGTGA. V was clipped by 3 bases and J by 0 bases, with 5 bases between them. The CDR3 loop reads CASSFWTNTGELFF. The DNA for the CDR3 is TGTGCCAGCAGCTTTTGGACGAACACCGGGGAGCTGTTTTTT.

This clonotype showed up just a few times. The chain uses TRBV6-1 and TRBJ1-5; D unclear. V lost 2 bases, J lost 2 bases, and 10 bases lay in between. Looked up from germline, CDR1 is MNHNS and CDR2 is SASEGT. The CDR3 spans 15 residues. The CDR3 sequence: CASSEISTRNQPQHF. The CDR3 DNA follows: TGTGCCAGCAGTGAAATTAGCACCCGCAATCAGCCCCAGCATTTT.

The genes are TRBV24-1 and TRBJ2-3; 11 bases are shared with TRBD1. V shed 4 bases and J 8 bases; nucleotides not matched to a gene: 10. Germline assignment: CDR1 KGHDR and CDR2 SFDVKD. The CDR3 loop spans 16 amino acids. CDR3 DNA: TGTGCCACCAGTGACCGGACAGGGGGCGAGAGGTCTACGCAGTATTTT. It yields the protein CATSDRTGGERSTQYF.

This clonotype was seen only a few times. This rearrangement joins TRBV10-2 to TRBJ1-1; possibly TRBD1 for D (6 bases). The germline V gene has CDR1 WSHSY and CDR2 SAAADI. V lost 7 bases to trimming and J lost 1 base, with 13 bases between them. CDR3 length: 14 amino acids. CDR3 in amino acids: CASIRGRGNTEAFF. In DNA form, the CDR3 reads TGCGCCAGCATCCGGGGCAGGGGGAACACTGAAGCTTTCTTT.

The V call is TRBV2, the J call TRBJ2-7, with D unclear. TRBJ2-5 explains the end of the DNA better; the J call may be wrong. This CDR3 region has 12 residues. From germline, CDR1 is SNHLY and CDR2 FYNNEI. Written as DNA, the CDR3 is TGTGCCAGCCTTGGACGCGGAGAGACCCAGTACTTC. It codes for CASLGRGETQYF.